The present T cell receptor beta chain was sequenced within a study of cytomegalovirus exposure and HLA in healthy donors. Germline lookup yields CDR1 KGHSH and CDR2 LQKENI. CDR3 size: 12 residues. Trimming stripped 2 bases from V and 8 bases from J, with 9 bases between. The PCR employed 60 Vbeta primers together with 13 Jbeta primers. Some clones are missing from TCRdb's copy, which holds only in-frame ones; the method was immunoSEQ multiplex PCR. The data contain about 150,000 clones, less than 10% of them singletons. The sequence came from a man aged 50 to 60 in good health and CMV-seronegative. The sequenced material came from PBMCs. The gene calls are TRBV18 and TRBJ1-1; D uncertain. CDR3 sequence reads: CASSPRQREAFF. CDR3 DNA sequence: TGTGCCAGCTCACCAAGGCAGAGGGAAGCTTTCTTT.